The rows below give T cell receptor beta chains drawn from one sample of a study of cytomegalovirus exposure and HLA in healthy donors. The method was immunoSEQ multiplex PCR; TCRdb's version includes in-frame clones alone and lacks a portion of them. The sample lists tens of thousands of clones; about 81% were seen once. Sequenced material: PBMCs. These receptors all stem from a human donor in good health. Both conserved end residues are part of each CDR3. Each record gives: D gene, clone size, V gene, J gene, CDR3 DNA, CDR3 protein. D genes are given only for firm matches. Clone size is given for some rows only: seen once, a few or many times, or a class if the clone is expanded.

d_call: NA
clone_size: NA
v_call: TRBV7-2
j_call: TRBJ1-5
cdr3_nt: TGTGCCACCCGGGAGGGTCCCCACAATCAGCCCCAGCATTTT
cdr3_aa: CATREGPHNQPQHF

d_call: TRBD1
clone_size: NA
v_call: TRBV19
j_call: TRBJ2-7
cdr3_nt: TGTGCCAGTAGTCCGGGCATAACAGGGGGCGGATACGAGCAGTACTTC
cdr3_aa: CASSPGITGGGYEQYF

d_call: TRBD2
clone_size: few
v_call: TRBV19
j_call: TRBJ2-7
cdr3_nt: TGTGCCAGTAGTCCTCGGACTAGTCCGCCCGAGCAGTACTTC
cdr3_aa: CASSPRTSPPEQYF

d_call: NA
clone_size: NA
v_call: TRBV19
j_call: TRBJ1-2
cdr3_nt: TGTGCCAGTAGCATTGGAGGGTCCGGCTACACCTTC
cdr3_aa: CASSIGGSGYTF

d_call: NA
clone_size: once
v_call: TRBV7-8
j_call: TRBJ2-5
cdr3_nt: TGTGCCAGCAAGTTCGGCGGGCAAGAGACCCAGTACTTC
cdr3_aa: CASKFGGQETQYF

d_call: NA
clone_size: NA
v_call: TRBV7-9
j_call: TRBJ1-5
cdr3_nt: TGTTCCAGCTCCTCGTCGGACAGGCCCCAGCATTTT
cdr3_aa: CSSSSSDRPQHF

d_call: NA
clone_size: NA
v_call: TRBV4-3
j_call: TRBJ2-5
cdr3_nt: TGCGCCAGCAGCCAACAGGGAAGAGAGACCCAGTACTTC
cdr3_aa: CASSQQGRETQYF

d_call: TRBD1
clone_size: NA
v_call: TRBV7-6
j_call: TRBJ1-1
cdr3_nt: TGTGCCAGCAGCTCGAGGACAGGCGGTAACACTGAAGCTTTCTTT
cdr3_aa: CASSSRTGGNTEAFF

d_call: NA
clone_size: NA
v_call: TRBV5-6
j_call: TRBJ1-6
cdr3_nt: TGTGCCAGCAGCTTGACAGATCGAAATTCACCCCTCCACTTT
cdr3_aa: CASSLTDRNSPLHF

d_call: NA
clone_size: NA
v_call: TRBV6-5
j_call: TRBJ2-5
cdr3_nt: TGTGCCAGCACCGCCCCTCCAGGGACCCAGTACTTC
cdr3_aa: CASTAPPGTQYF

d_call: NA
clone_size: NA
v_call: TRBV7-9
j_call: TRBJ2-3
cdr3_nt: TGTGCCAGCAGCTTATCACAGGGTGATACGCAGTATTTT
cdr3_aa: CASSLSQGDTQYF

d_call: TRBD2
clone_size: NA
v_call: TRBV18
j_call: TRBJ2-7
cdr3_nt: TGTGCCAGCTCACCACCGGGAGGGCTGTTCGAGCAGTACTTC
cdr3_aa: CASSPPGGLFEQYF

d_call: NA
clone_size: NA
v_call: TRBV5-4
j_call: TRBJ2-5
cdr3_nt: TGTGCCAGCAGCTTGGTCGGTCCTCAAGAGACCCAGTACTTC
cdr3_aa: CASSLVGPQETQYF

d_call: NA
clone_size: NA
v_call: TRBV19
j_call: TRBJ1-1
cdr3_nt: TGTGCCAGTAGCCCTAACACTGAAGCTTTCTTT
cdr3_aa: CASSPNTEAFF

d_call: NA
clone_size: NA
v_call: TRBV6-1
j_call: TRBJ2-3
cdr3_nt: TGTGCCAGCAGTGAAGAGGCTGGTCCGGGTGATACGCAGTATTTT
cdr3_aa: CASSEEAGPGDTQYF

d_call: TRBD1
clone_size: NA
v_call: TRBV28
j_call: TRBJ1-1
cdr3_nt: TGTGCCAGCAGTCCGGGACAGGGGAACACTGAAGCTTTCTTT
cdr3_aa: CASSPGQGNTEAFF

d_call: NA
clone_size: few
v_call: TRBV5-6
j_call: TRBJ1-6
cdr3_nt: TGTGCCAGCCTCCAGGCGCGGGGATTTAATTCACCCCTCCACTTT
cdr3_aa: CASLQARGFNSPLHF

d_call: TRBD1
clone_size: NA
v_call: TRBV19
j_call: TRBJ2-2
cdr3_nt: TGTGCCAGTAGGCGACAGGGATCACCCGGGGAGCTGTTTTTT
cdr3_aa: CASRRQGSPGELFF

d_call: NA
clone_size: NA
v_call: TRBV27
j_call: TRBJ2-6
cdr3_nt: TGTGCCAGCAGGAGTCAGGAGGCTGCTGGGGCCAACGTCCTGACTTTC
cdr3_aa: CASRSQEAAGANVLTF

d_call: NA
clone_size: few
v_call: TRBV2
j_call: TRBJ1-3
cdr3_nt: TGTGCCAGCAGTTCAGGGTTAACTGGAAACACCATATATTTT
cdr3_aa: CASSSGLTGNTIYF

d_call: NA
clone_size: NA
v_call: TRBV11-2
j_call: TRBJ1-3
cdr3_nt: TGTGCCAGCAGCCCAGCCGGGTGGGCTGGAAACACCATATATTTT
cdr3_aa: CASSPAGWAGNTIYF

d_call: NA
clone_size: NA
v_call: TRBV6-4
j_call: TRBJ2-2
cdr3_nt: TGTGCCAGCAGTGTTGCTACAGGGACCGGGGAGCTGTTTTTT
cdr3_aa: CASSVATGTGELFF

d_call: TRBD1
clone_size: NA
v_call: TRBV10-3
j_call: TRBJ2-7
cdr3_nt: TGTGCCATCAGCGGACAGGGTAACGAGCAGTACTTC
cdr3_aa: CAISGQGNEQYF

d_call: NA
clone_size: NA
v_call: TRBV7-2
j_call: TRBJ2-7
cdr3_nt: TGTGCCAGCAGCCCCCCTAGTCCTGAGCAGTACTTC
cdr3_aa: CASSPPSPEQYF

d_call: NA
clone_size: NA
v_call: TRBV13
j_call: TRBJ1-6
cdr3_nt: TGTGCCAGCAGCTTTGGCAGGGGAAAATCACCCCTCCACTTT
cdr3_aa: CASSFGRGKSPLHF

d_call: NA
clone_size: NA
v_call: TRBV28
j_call: TRBJ2-3
cdr3_nt: TGTGCCAGCAGCCGGGGAAATACGCAGTATTTT
cdr3_aa: CASSRGNTQYF

d_call: TRBD2
clone_size: NA
v_call: TRBV27
j_call: TRBJ2-7
cdr3_nt: TGTGCCAGCAGTCCCCGGGGGGGTCTAACCTACGAGCAGTACTTC
cdr3_aa: CASSPRGGLTYEQYF

d_call: NA
clone_size: NA
v_call: TRBV28
j_call: TRBJ1-2
cdr3_nt: TGTGCCAGCCGGGGCAGGGAGGAAGGCTACACCTTC
cdr3_aa: CASRGREEGYTF

d_call: TRBD1
clone_size: NA
v_call: TRBV2
j_call: TRBJ1-4
cdr3_nt: TGTGCCAGCAGTCAGGGACAGGGCAATGAAAAACTGTTTTTT
cdr3_aa: CASSQGQGNEKLFF

d_call: NA
clone_size: NA
v_call: TRBV7-8
j_call: TRBJ1-4
cdr3_nt: TGTGCCAGCAGCCCCCAGACAACTAATGAAAAACTGTTTTTT
cdr3_aa: CASSPQTTNEKLFF